This is a list of T cell receptor beta chains from one sample in a study of blood T cell repertoires in COVID-19. Method: immunoSEQ multiplex PCR; TCRdb's copy keeps in-frame clones and lacks some. The sample includes 150,000 to 170,000 clones, around 80% of them seen just once. The sample was PBMCs or T cells enriched from blood (not recorded which). Receptors originate from a man aged 50 to 59 who had recovered from COVID-19. Both conserved end residues are part of each CDR3. D genes are given only for firm matches.

14,TRBJ2-2,TRBV6-5,TRBD1,CASNRDRETGELFF
16,TRBJ1-1,TRBV12-5,TRBD1,CASGPGQGAWATEAFF
15,TRBJ1-1,TRBV7-9,TRBD1,CASSLTGTANTEAFF
14,TRBJ2-1,TRBV5-4,TRBD1,CASSLGQGNNEQFF
13,TRBJ2-7,TRBV2,.,CASSVSGKYEQYF
15,TRBJ1-4,TRBV2,.,CASSVTETTNEKLFF
13,TRBJ2-5,TRBV2,TRBD1,CASTRDREETQYF
14,TRBJ1-2,TRBV27,.,CASSLSGANYGYTF
13,TRBJ2-2,TRBV11-2,.,CASSLAAGGELFF
18,TRBJ2-1,TRBV5-4,TRBD2,CASSRDTSGGVSEDEQFF
15,TRBJ2-7,TRBV21-1,.,CASSPSAGWDYEQYF
16,TRBJ2-7,TRBV28,TRBD2,CASSLGLAGPFYEQYF
15,TRBJ2-3,TRBV7-2,TRBD2,CASSLATSGGGGQYF
15,TRBJ2-2,TRBV7-3,.,CASSQGHKNTGELFF
14,TRBJ2-2,TRBV2,TRBD2,CASKLAGNTGELFF
15,TRBJ1-1,TRBV18,.,CASSPAGAMNTEAFF
15,TRBJ1-6,TRBV18,.,CASSPKSLDNSPLHF
13,TRBJ1-2,TRBV5-5,.,CASSPGTIDGYTF
15,TRBJ2-7,TRBV7-8,TRBD1,CASTKDRGLTYEQYF
14,TRBJ1-1,TRBV27,.,CASSLSPGGTEAFF
14,TRBJ2-3,TRBV4-1,.,CASRAGTLTDTQYF
15,TRBJ2-2,TRBV9,.,CASSVAGVDAGELFF
14,TRBJ2-7,TRBV3-1/TRBV3-2,TRBD2,CASSRLAGDHEQYF
15,TRBJ2-2,TRBV3-1/TRBV3-2,TRBD2,CASSPRGARTGELFF
16,TRBJ2-3,TRBV5-1,TRBD2,CASCGVGGGAPDTQYF
17,TRBJ1-4,TRBV12-5,TRBD1,CASGLLGQGFTNEKLFF
17,TRBJ1-4,TRBV6-1,.,CASSERGRGGVNEKLFF
15,TRBJ2-3,TRBV11-3,TRBD1,CASSFNRGSGDTQYF
16,TRBJ2-3,TRBV27,.,CASSLRASWVGDTQYF
15,TRBJ2-7,TRBV27,TRBD2,CASSPQLAVLYEQYF
12,TRBJ1-2,TRBV7-9,.,CASSLQGNGYTF
18,TRBJ1-6,TRBV18,.,CASSPLKGRVSYNSPLHF
15,TRBJ1-3,TRBV11-3,.,CASSISGSSGNTIYF
15,TRBJ1-1,TRBV2,.,CASKSRETLNTEAFF
16,TRBJ1-2,TRBV7-8,TRBD1,CASSPALQGANYGYTF
14,TRBJ2-7,TRBV5-4,.,CASSLPGTTYEQYF
16,TRBJ2-1,TRBV19,TRBD2,CASSPWTSGGYNEQFF
16,TRBJ2-2,TRBV6-1,TRBD1,CASSDRDRGNTGELFF
13,TRBJ1-6,TRBV5-1,.,CASSPGKNSPLHF
14,TRBJ1-1,TRBV29-1,TRBD1,CSVGTGLANTEAFF
15,TRBJ1-3,TRBV5-4,.,CASSSSTRSGNTIYF
16,TRBJ2-3,TRBV6-2/TRBV6-3,TRBD2,CASSTSGGGAGDTQYF
13,TRBJ2-5,TRBV11-3,.,CASSARLQETQYF
11,TRBJ1-1,TRBV12-3/TRBV12-4,.,CASSVTAEAFF
13,TRBJ1-2,TRBV29-1,TRBD1,CSVSGTGSDGYTF
15,TRBJ2-5,TRBV10-3,TRBD2,CAIASGGGKRETQYF
12,TRBJ1-2,TRBV19,.,CASSIRGSGYTF
18,TRBJ2-2,TRBV10-3,.,CAISESEGRIASTGELFF
14,TRBJ1-6,TRBV3-1/TRBV3-2,.,CASSQGPGNSPLHF
10,TRBJ1-5,TRBV20-1,.,CSAPNQPQHF